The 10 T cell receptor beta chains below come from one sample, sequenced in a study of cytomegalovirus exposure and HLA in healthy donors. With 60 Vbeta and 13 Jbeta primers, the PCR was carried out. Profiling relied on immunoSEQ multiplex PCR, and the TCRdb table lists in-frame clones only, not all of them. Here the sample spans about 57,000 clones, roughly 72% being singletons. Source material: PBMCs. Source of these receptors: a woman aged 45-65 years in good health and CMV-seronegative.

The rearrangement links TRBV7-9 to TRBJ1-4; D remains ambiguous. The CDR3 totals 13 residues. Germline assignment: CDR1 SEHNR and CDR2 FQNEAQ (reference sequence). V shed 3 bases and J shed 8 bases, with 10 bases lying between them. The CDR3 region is CASSFLVEEKLFF. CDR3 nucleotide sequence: TGTGCCAGCAGCTTTCTTGTGGAGGAAAAACTGTTTTTT.

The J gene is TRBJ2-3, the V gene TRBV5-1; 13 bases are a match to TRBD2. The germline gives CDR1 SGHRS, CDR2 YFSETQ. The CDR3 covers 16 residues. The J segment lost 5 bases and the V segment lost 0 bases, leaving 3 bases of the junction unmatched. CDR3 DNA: TGCGCCAGCAGCTTGGTACTAGCGGGAGGGGGAGATACGCAGTATTTT. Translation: CASSLVLAGGGDTQYF. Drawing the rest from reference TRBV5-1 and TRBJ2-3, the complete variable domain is KAGVTQTPRYLIKTRGQQVTLSCSPISGHRSVSWYQQTPGQGLQFLFEYFSETQRNKGNFPGRFSGRQFSNSRSEMNVSTLELGDSALYLCASSLVLAGGGDTQYFGPGTRLTVL.

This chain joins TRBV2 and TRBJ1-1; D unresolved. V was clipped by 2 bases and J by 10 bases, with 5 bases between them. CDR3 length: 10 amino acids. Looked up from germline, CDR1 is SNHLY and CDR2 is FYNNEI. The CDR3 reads CASSEPGAFF. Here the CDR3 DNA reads TGTGCCAGCAGTGAACCCGGAGCTTTCTTT.

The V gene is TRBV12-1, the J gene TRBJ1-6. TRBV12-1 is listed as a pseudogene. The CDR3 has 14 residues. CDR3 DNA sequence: TGTGCCAGCAGCCCCTCAGACCGGGGTTCACCCCTCCACTTT. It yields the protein CASSPSDRGSPLHF.

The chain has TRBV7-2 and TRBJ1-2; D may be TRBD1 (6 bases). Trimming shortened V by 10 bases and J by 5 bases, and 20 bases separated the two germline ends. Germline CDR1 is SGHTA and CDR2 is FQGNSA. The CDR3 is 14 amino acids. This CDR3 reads CAKASGGLGYGYTF. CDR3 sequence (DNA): TGTGCCAAGGCATCGGGGGGGCTTGGATATGGCTACACCTTC. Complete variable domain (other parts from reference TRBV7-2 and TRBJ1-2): GAGVSQSPSNKVTEKGKDVELRCDPISGHTALYWYRQSLGQGLEFLIYFQGNSAPDKSGLPSDRFSAERTGGSVSTLTIQRTQQEDSAVYLCAKASGGLGYGYTFGSGTRLTVV.

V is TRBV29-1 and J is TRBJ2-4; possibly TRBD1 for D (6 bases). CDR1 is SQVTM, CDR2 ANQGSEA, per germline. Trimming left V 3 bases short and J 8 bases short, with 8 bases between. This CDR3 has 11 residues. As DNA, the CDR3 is TGCAGCGTTGACAGGGGCGACATTCAGTACTTC. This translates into CSVDRGDIQYF. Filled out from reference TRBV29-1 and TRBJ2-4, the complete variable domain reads SAVISQKPSRDICQRGTSLTIQCQVDSQVTMMFWYRQQPGQSLTLIATANQGSEATYESGFVIDKFPISRPNLTFSTLTVSNMSPEDSSIYLCSVDRGDIQYFGAGTRLSVL.

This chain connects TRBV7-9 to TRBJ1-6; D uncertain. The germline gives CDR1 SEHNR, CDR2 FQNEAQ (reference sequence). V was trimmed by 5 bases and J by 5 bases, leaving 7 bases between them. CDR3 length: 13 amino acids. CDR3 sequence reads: CASSRRDNSPLHF. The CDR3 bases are TGTGCCAGCAGCCGTCGGGATAATTCACCCCTCCACTTT.

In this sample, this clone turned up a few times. Here the CDR3 DNA reads TGTGCCAGCAGCCCCGCGGGGGATACGCAGTATTTT. It codes for CASSPAGDTQYF. The chain has TRBV5-5 and TRBJ2-3, with a weak D call TRBD2 (6 bases). The CDR3 has 12 residues. CDR1 is SGHKS and CDR2 is YYEKEE in the germline V gene (reference sequence). V lost 4 bases and J lost 6, with 9 bases in between.

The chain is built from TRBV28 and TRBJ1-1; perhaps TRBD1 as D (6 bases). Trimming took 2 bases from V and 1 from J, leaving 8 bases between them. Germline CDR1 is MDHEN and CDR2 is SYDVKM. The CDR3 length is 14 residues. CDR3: CASSLSRGNTEAFF. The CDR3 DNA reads TGTGCCAGCAGTTTAAGCAGGGGGAACACTGAAGCTTTCTTT.

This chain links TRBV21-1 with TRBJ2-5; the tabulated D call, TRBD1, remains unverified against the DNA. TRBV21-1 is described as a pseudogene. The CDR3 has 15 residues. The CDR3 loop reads CASSSDRLEEETQYF. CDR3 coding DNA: TGTGCCAGCAGCTCCGACAGGCTAGAAGAAGAGACCCAGTACTTC.